The 22 T cell receptor beta chains below come from one sample, sequenced in a study of B cell selection in AIRE deficiency. The assay was immunoSEQ multiplex PCR, and TCRdb's table has in-frame clones only and misses some. The sample has about 27,000 clones; 95% are singletons. Sorting defined conventional CD4 T cells as CD4+CD127+. The sample taken for sequencing was CD4+CD127+ conventional T cells sorted from PBMCs. The receptors shown here come from a human donor in good health.

The chain has TRBV19 and TRBJ2-7; 8 nucleotides align to TRBD1. The CDR3 runs 14 residues. V lost 3 bases to trimming and J lost 2 bases; unmatched junction nucleotides: 3. Germline assignment: CDR1 LNHDA and CDR2 SQIVND (reference sequence). The CDR3 DNA reads as TGTGCCAGTAGTATCCGACAGGGGCCCTACGAGCAGTACTTC. This codes for CASSIRQGPYEQYF.

This chain uses TRBV11-2 with TRBJ1-3; D gene ambiguous. The CDR3 is 16 amino acids. Trimming removed 1 base at V and 0 bases at J, with 10 bases between. Germline V gene lookup returns CDR1 SGHAT and CDR2 FQNNGV. This CDR3 reads CASSLARVFSGNTIYF. DNA for the CDR3: TGTGCCAGCAGCTTAGCCCGGGTCTTCTCTGGAAACACCATATATTTT.

The rearrangement joins TRBV7-2 to TRBJ2-1; D remains unclear. CDR1 is SGHTA, CDR2 FQGNSA, per germline. This CDR3 has 13 residues. The V and J ends lost 1 base and 6 bases respectively, with 7 bases between them. The CDR3 coding sequence is TGTGCCAGCAGCTTAGTAGGGTTCAATGAGCAGTTCTTC. Its translation: CASSLVGFNEQFF.

This chain connects TRBV7-2 to TRBJ2-3, with 9 bases identical to TRBD2. CDR1 is SGHTA, CDR2 FQGNSA, per germline. The CDR3 loop spans 17 amino acids. V lost 3 bases, J lost 4 bases, and 11 bases stayed unmatched. The CDR3 DNA reads as TGTGCCAGCAGCTTTGGCCCAGCGGGGGGAGTAGCAGATACGCAGTATTTT. Its protein product is CASSFGPAGGVADTQYF.

This clone was counted once. The chain recombines TRBV2 with TRBJ2-7, with D perhaps given as TRBD1 or TRBD2 (5 bases each). CDR3 size: 13 residues. Germline assignment: CDR1 SNHLY and CDR2 FYNNEI. Trimming left V 7 bases short and J 3 bases short, with 13 bases between. CDR3 sequence (DNA): TGTGCCAGCAACGACGGGGCTCTCTACGAGCAGTACTTC. Protein product: CASNDGALYEQYF.

This clone appeared a single time. V gene TRBV11-3 combines with J gene TRBJ2-7; TRBD1 is a possible D gene (5 bases). V was cut by 1 base and J by 10 bases, with 14 bases left in between. Germline CDR1 reads SGHNT; CDR2 reads YENEEA. The CDR3 is 13 residues long. CDR3 amino acids: CASSLADGHLQYF. In DNA form, the CDR3 reads TGTGCCAGCAGCTTAGCGGATGGACACCTTCAGTACTTC.

This chain uses TRBV7-8 with TRBJ2-5; D remains unclear. With 5 bases removed from V and 5 bases from J, the gap between germline ends came to 12 bases. Germline CDR1 reads SGHVS; CDR2 reads FQNEAQ. The CDR3 covers 13 residues. This chain's CDR3 is CASSLGIRETQYF. As DNA, the CDR3 is TGTGCCAGCAGCCTAGGGATCCGGGAGACCCAGTACTTC.

This clone showed up just once. V is TRBV2 and J is TRBJ2-2; 13 bases agree with TRBD2. With 5 bases clipped from V and 5 bases from J, the junction kept 5 bases outside the gene matches. Germline V lookup: CDR1 SNHLY, CDR2 FYNNEI. The CDR3 consists of 16 residues. CDR3 in DNA: TGTGCCAGCAGTCCAACTAGCGGGGGGGCGACCGGGGAGCTGTTTTTT. Protein product: CASSPTSGGATGELFF. Based on the CDR3 plus reference TRBV2 and TRBJ2-2, the full variable domain is EPEVTQTPSHQVTQMGQEVILRCVPISNHLYFYWYRQILGQKVEFLVSFYNNEISEKSEIFDDQFSVERPDGSNFTLKIRSTKLEDSAMYFCASSPTSGGATGELFFGEGSRLTVL.

The J gene is TRBJ1-5, the V gene TRBV6-5, with 7 positions matching TRBD1. Unmatched junction bases numbered 9, after V lost 6 bases and J lost 4 bases. Germline values: CDR1 MNHEY, CDR2 SVGAGI. The length of the CDR3 is 15 residues. CDR3 region: CASSPDRPSNQPQHF. The CDR3 coding sequence is TGTGCCAGCAGCCCGGACAGGCCGTCGAATCAGCCCCAGCATTTT.

J is TRBJ1-3 and V is TRBV27; no definite D call. V was cut by 0 bases and J by 0 bases, with 0 bases left in between. Germline CDR1 and CDR2: MNHEY and SMNVEV (reference sequence). The CDR3 runs to 13 residues. CDR3 nucleotide sequence: TGTGCCAGCAGTTTATCCTCTGGAAACACCATATATTTT. Its protein product is CASSLSSGNTIYF.

This rearrangement joins TRBV5-4 to TRBJ1-6; D is undetermined. Germline loops: CDR1 SGHNT, CDR2 YYREEE (reference sequence). The V end was cut by 4 bases, the J end by 0 bases, with 14 bases between. This CDR3 is 17 amino acids long. The CDR3 loop is CASSLDPFSSYNSPLHF. CDR3 nucleotides: TGTGCCAGCAGCCTGGATCCCTTCAGCTCCTATAATTCACCCCTCCACTTT.

The V gene is TRBV7-6, the J gene TRBJ2-3; TRBD2 aligns across 8 bases. The V and J ends lost 6 bases and 2 bases, in that order; junction bases with no gene match: 7. CDR3 length equals 15 residues. Germline V gene data show CDR1 as SGHVS and CDR2 as FNYEAQ. This CDR3 reads CASSPIAGFTDTQYF. The CDR3 DNA is TGTGCCAGCAGTCCCATAGCGGGGTTCACAGATACGCAGTATTTT. The complete variable domain, with remaining parts taken from reference TRBV7-6 and TRBJ2-3, reads GAGVSQSPRYKVTKRGQDVALRCDPISGHVSLYWYRQALGQGPEFLTYFNYEAQQDKSGLPNDRFSAERPEGSISTLTIQRTEQRDSAMYRCASSPIAGFTDTQYFGPGTRLTVL.

The chain employs TRBV7-9 and TRBJ2-1; 9 bases align to TRBD2. CDR1 SEHNR and CDR2 FQNEAQ come from the germline V gene (reference sequence). Trimming took 3 bases from V and 2 from J; bases not matched to a gene: 5. CDR3 length: 16 amino acids. The CDR3, as DNA: TGTGCCAGCAGCTTCCTTAGCGGGAGCACCTACAATGAGCAGTTCTTC. Translated, it gives CASSFLSGSTYNEQFF.

The genes are TRBV7-2 and TRBJ1-2; D is uncertain. CDR1 and CDR2 from the germline V gene are SGHTA and FQGNSA. This CDR3 is built from 13 residues. With 5 bases removed from V and 8 bases from J, the gap between germline ends came to 15 bases. The CDR3 DNA sequence: TGTGCCAGCAGCCCCGTGGTAGCGGGAGGCTACACCTTC. It translates to CASSPVVAGGYTF. The variable domain in full, completed from reference TRBV7-2 and TRBJ1-2, reads GAGVSQSPSNKVTEKGKDVELRCDPISGHTALYWYRQSLGQGLEFLIYFQGNSAPDKSGLPSDRFSAERTGGSVSTLTIQRTQQEDSAVYLCASSPVVAGGYTFGSGTRLTVV.

The rearrangement joins TRBV5-5 to TRBJ1-3; D unclear. Germline V gives CDR1 SGHKS, CDR2 YYEKEE (reference sequence). The length of the CDR3 is 15 residues. V was shortened by 0 bases and J by 4 bases, with 11 bases between the two germline ends. As DNA, the CDR3 is TGTGCCAGCAGCTTGGATTTCGGACGGGGAAACACCATATATTTT. Its translation: CASSLDFGRGNTIYF.

The chain links TRBV6-1 to TRBJ1-1; unclear D gene. CDR1 and CDR2 (germline): MNHNS, SASEGT. The ends were cut back, 4 bases at V and 2 bases at J, with 14 bases in the middle. CDR3 length equals 15 residues. The CDR3 DNA follows: TGTGCCAGCAGTGTTACCCTCGGCAGCAACACTGAAGCTTTCTTT. Translated: CASSVTLGSNTEAFF.

V is TRBV28 and J is TRBJ2-1, with unresolved D. V was trimmed by 7 bases and J by 7 bases, leaving 14 bases between them. Germline V gene lookup returns CDR1 MDHEN and CDR2 SYDVKM. There are 13 residues in the CDR3. The CDR3 is CASIGSGGNEQFF. CDR3 in DNA: TGTGCCAGCATCGGTTCAGGTGGGAATGAGCAGTTCTTC. The variable domain in full, with the rest retrieved from reference TRBV28 and TRBJ2-1, is DVKVTQSSRYLVKRTGEKVFLECVQDMDHENMFWYRQDPGLGLRLIYFSYDVKMKEKGDIPEGYSVSREKKERFSLILESASTNQTSMYLCASIGSGGNEQFFGPGTRLTVL.

The J gene is TRBJ1-1, the V gene TRBV15; no reliable D call. The CDR3 extends over 14 amino acids. The V gene's germline CDR1 is LNHNV and CDR2 YYDKDF (reference sequence). Trimming pared 1 base from V and 5 bases from J, leaving 11 bases between. Here the CDR3 DNA reads TGTGCCACCAGCAGAGTCCGGGGAGGGACTGAAGCTTTCTTT. Amino acids: CATSRVRGGTEAFF.

The chain uses TRBV14 and TRBJ2-2; 8 bases line up with TRBD2. The V gene's germline CDR1 is SGHDN and CDR2 FVKESK. The CDR3 totals 18 residues. The V and J ends lost 1 base and 3 bases, in that order; junction bases with no gene match: 10. CDR3 sequence (DNA): TGTGCCAGCAGCCAAGTATCCCGGAGCGGGAGTCACACCGGGGAGCTGTTTTTT. Protein product: CASSQVSRSGSHTGELFF.

The chain carries TRBV6-1 and TRBJ2-7; D is possibly TRBD2 (5 bases). Germline V lookup: CDR1 MNHNS, CDR2 SASEGT. The V end was cut by 7 bases, the J end by 2 bases, with 15 bases between. The CDR3 is made up of 14 amino acids. CDR3 sequence (DNA): TGTGCCAGCACCCTAATAAGGAGGACCTACGAGCAGTACTTC. As protein: CASTLIRRTYEQYF.

CDR3 sequence: CASGQRTAQSKETQYF. The CDR3 bases are TGTGCTAGTGGTCAGAGGACAGCTCAATCAAAAGAGACCCAGTACTTC. J is TRBJ2-5 and V is TRBV12-5, with D perhaps TRBD1 (6 bases). Germline V gene sequence: CDR1 LGHNT, CDR2 FRNRAP. The CDR3 extends over 16 amino acids. Trimming removed 5 bases at V and 3 bases at J, with 19 bases between.

This clone was recorded once. V is TRBV7-9 and J is TRBJ1-2, with TRBD1 as a possible D gene (5 bases). The CDR3 totals 15 residues. The germline gives CDR1 SEHNR, CDR2 FQNEAQ (reference sequence). With 6 bases removed from V and 2 bases from J, the gap between germline ends came to 16 bases. The CDR3 nucleotides are TGTGCCAGCAGTTCCATCCGGACACTCAACTATGGCTACACCTTC. It specifies CASSSIRTLNYGYTF.